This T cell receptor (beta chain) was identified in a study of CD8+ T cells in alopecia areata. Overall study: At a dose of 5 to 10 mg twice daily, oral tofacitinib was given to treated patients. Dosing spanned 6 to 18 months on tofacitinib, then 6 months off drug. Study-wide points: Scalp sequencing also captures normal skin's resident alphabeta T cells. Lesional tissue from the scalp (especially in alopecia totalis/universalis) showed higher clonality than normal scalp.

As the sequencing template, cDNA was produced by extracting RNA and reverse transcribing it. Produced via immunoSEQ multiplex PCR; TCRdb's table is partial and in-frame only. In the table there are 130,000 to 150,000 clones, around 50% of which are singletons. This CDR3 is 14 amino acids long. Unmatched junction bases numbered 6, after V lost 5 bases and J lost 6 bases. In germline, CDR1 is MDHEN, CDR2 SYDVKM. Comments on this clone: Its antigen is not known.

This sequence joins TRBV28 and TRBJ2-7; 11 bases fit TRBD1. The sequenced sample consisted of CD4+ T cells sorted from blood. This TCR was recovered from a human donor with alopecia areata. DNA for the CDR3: TGTGCCAGCAGTATTCGGACAGGGGGCTTCGAGCAGTACTTC. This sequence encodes CASSIRTGGFEQYF.